This entry concerns a single TCR beta chain. Which antigen it targets is not known. A read error may explain this, as a much larger clone is one base away. From a lookup of the germline V gene (reference sequence), CDR1 and CDR2 are DFQATT and SNEGSKA. The CDR3 goes from the cysteine to the phenylalanine over 15 residues. Solely the CDR3 DNA is kept, with 45 bases framed from the first base. This sample's treatment or condition label indicates: live attenuated yellow fever vaccine strain. PBMCs were isolated from peripheral blood using a standard Ficoll-Paque protocol. CD4 and CD8 T-cell fractions were isolated with Dynabeads CD4 and CD8 positive selection kits. TriZol was used to extract RNA from bulk PBMCs, CD4 and CD8 fractions, and dextramer-positive and dextramer-negative fractions. The record originates from a study of T cells after yellow fever vaccination (dated 2019 in TCRdb). Background for the entire study: Libraries from fractions with low cell numbers were prepared with the SMART-Seq v4 Ultra Low Input RNA kit. Bulk TCR alpha and beta repertoires were sequenced longitudinally to track T-cell clones before and after primary and booster YFV17D yellow fever vaccination. The cohort comprised two healthy male donors, one aged 18 to 30 and one aged 30 to 40 years. Blood was drawn at multiple timepoints before and after primary and secondary immunization, with bulk PBMC replicates and cell subsets isolated.

What the authors observed across the whole study: The secondary T-cell response was weaker than the primary response but faster, peaking on day 5 instead of day 15. A small fraction of clonotypes appeared in both the CD4 and CD8 compartments, likely as a result of convergent recombination. Because the study included only a couple of donors, the extent to which the findings can be generalized is limited. After the booster, most clones that had expanded after primary vaccination were detected again (nearly 97% of CD4 and around nine tenths of CD8), suggesting broad maintenance of memory. Computational filtering was required because FACS-sorted repertoires could contain abundant contaminating clonotypes from the bulk population.

TCR cDNA was synthesized by 5'RACE template switching, which introduced a universal primer site and unique molecular identifiers. cDNA synthesis was primed from both the TCR alpha and TCR beta constant segments. Two PCR steps were used to amplify libraries, with sample barcodes and sequencing adapters being added in the second step. Sequencing of libraries was performed on Illumina HiSeq 2500 (2x100 bp) or NovaSeq (2x150 bp). As for how the authors treated the data: Demultiplexing of reads and collapsing into UMI consensus sequences were performed with MIGEC, and V(D)J alignment was carried out with MiXCR. Vaccine-responding clonotypes were identified with edgeR using replicate PBMC samples, with FDR below 0.01 and a log2 fold change above 5 up to day 15 being required. Bulk clonotypes were assigned CD4 or CD8 identity according to which sequenced CD4 or CD8 repertoire held them at higher abundance. TCRdb trimmed public reads at Q25 via fastp, called clones via MiXCR and kept in-frame beta chains. Identical CDR3 proteins give one entry, which carries the most common genes and DNA. The V and J calls, along with clone size, are taken from TCRdb and not from the paper's own processing. Across this sample there are some 110,000 distinct CDR3 sequences, with approximately 8.4% seen only once. About 25% of the sample is held by the ten biggest clonotypes.

Source: CD8+ T cells sorted from PBMCs, taken 45 days after the yellow fever booster vaccination. This clonotype was sampled from a man under 40 who received the YFV17D yellow fever vaccine. This chain is built from TRBV20-1 and TRBJ2-1, and TRBD2 matches 7 of the central bases. The better agreement between TRBJ2-7 and the DNA end casts doubt on the J call. The CDR3 has the sequence CSAAASGSSYNEQYF. The DNA reads TGCAGTGCGGCCGCTAGCGGCAGCTCCTACAATGAGCAGTACTTC.